This T cell receptor beta chain was captured in a study of memory CD4+ T cells and cytomegalovirus serostatus. About the research overall: Of the healthy Belgian adults, 9 were CMV seropositive and 24 seronegative. Study-wide points: Of 150 to 200 reported CMV TCRbeta sequences, some 67 were found in memory CD4+ repertoires. A US-trained random forest predicted CMV serostatus with median AUC approximately 0.9.

The sort gate was single viable CD3+CD4+CD8-CD45RO+ cells for memory CD4+ T cells. Donors' CMV status reflects serum IgG against pp150, pp28, p38, p52. The V and J ends lost 4 bases and 2 bases respectively, with 10 bases between them. This CDR3 is built from 14 residues. The germline CDR1 and CDR2 sequences are SGHNT and YYREEE (reference sequence). Sequencing used immunoSEQ multiplex PCR; TCRdb keeps in-frame clones, though not all of them. There are roughly 50,000 clones in the sample; 78% occur only once, and approximately 0.8% lies in the top ten. This clone occurred a few times. What it recognizes is unknown.

The receptor was isolated from an adult in good health and CMV-seronegative. Input material: memory CD4+ T cells from blood. The V and J genes are TRBV5-4 and TRBJ1-3; tentatively, D is TRBD1 (5 bases). CDR3 loop: CASSPGGTGNTIYF. In DNA, the CDR3 is TGTGCCAGCAGCCCGGGGGGTACTGGAAACACCATATATTTT. The whole variable domain, remainder taken from reference TRBV5-4 and TRBJ1-3, is ETGVTQSPTHLIKTRGQQVTLRCSSQSGHNTVSWYQQALGQGPQFIFQYYREEENGRGNFPPRFSGLQFPNYSSELNVNALELDDSALYLCASSPGGTGNTIYFGEGSWLTVV.